This note documents a single T cell receptor beta chain sequence. The antigen is unknown. The germline CDR1 and CDR2 sequences are SNHLY and FYNNEI. The CDR3 spans 11 residues. The entry originates in a study of T cell responses to AZD1222 COVID-19 vaccine. Whole-study findings and limits: Across the whole spike, CD4 TCRs peaked at regions 160-218 and 743-854. Donor demographics were predominantly white British with a female majority; clonal diversity may be underestimated. Seropositive status at baseline applied to only a handful of AZD1222 recipients.

Here immunoSEQ multiplex PCR was the method, and the copy in TCRdb shows in-frame clones only, minus some. The top ten clones hold approximately 1.9% of a sample with some 180,000 clones, around 90% of them seen once. The chain couples TRBV2 to TRBJ1-1, with D perhaps TRBD1 (5 bases). Sequenced material: peripheral blood, taken 28 days after the second AZD1222 dose. The TCR originated in an adult who received the AZD1222 COVID-19 vaccine. CDR3 DNA: TGTGCTATCACAGGGAACACTGAAGCTTTCTTT. Protein sequence: CAITGNTEAFF.